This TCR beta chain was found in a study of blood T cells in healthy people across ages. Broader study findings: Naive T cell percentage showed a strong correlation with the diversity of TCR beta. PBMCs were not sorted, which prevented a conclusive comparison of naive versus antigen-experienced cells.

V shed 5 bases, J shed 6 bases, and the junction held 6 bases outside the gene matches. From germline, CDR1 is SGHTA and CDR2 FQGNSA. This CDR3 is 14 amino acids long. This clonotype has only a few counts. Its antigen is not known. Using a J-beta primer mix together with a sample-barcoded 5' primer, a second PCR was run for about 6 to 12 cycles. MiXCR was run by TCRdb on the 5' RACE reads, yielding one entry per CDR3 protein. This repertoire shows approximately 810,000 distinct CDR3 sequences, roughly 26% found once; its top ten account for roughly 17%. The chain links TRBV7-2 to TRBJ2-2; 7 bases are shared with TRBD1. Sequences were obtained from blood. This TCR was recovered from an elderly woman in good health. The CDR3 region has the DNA TGTGCCAGCAGCGTAAACAGGGGTGCCGGGGAGCTGTTTTTT. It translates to CASSVNRGAGELFF.